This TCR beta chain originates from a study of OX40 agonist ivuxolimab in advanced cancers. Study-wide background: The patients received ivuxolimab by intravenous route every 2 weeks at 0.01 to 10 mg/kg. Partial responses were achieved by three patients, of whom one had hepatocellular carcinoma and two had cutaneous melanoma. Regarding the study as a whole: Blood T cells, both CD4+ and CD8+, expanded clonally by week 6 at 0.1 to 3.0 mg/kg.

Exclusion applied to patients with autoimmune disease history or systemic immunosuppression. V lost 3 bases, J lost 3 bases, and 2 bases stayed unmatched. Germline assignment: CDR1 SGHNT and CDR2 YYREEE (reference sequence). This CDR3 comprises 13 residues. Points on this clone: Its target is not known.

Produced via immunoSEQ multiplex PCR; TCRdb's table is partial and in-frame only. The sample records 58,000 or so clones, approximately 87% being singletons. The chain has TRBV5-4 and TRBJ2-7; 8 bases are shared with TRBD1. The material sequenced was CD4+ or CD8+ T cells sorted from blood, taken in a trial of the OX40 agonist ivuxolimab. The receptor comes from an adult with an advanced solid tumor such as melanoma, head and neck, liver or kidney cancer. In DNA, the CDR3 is TGTGCCAGCAGCTGGGACAGGTACTACGAGCAGTACTTC. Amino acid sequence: CASSWDRYYEQYF.